Shown below are 23 T cell receptor beta chains from a single sample sequenced in a study of blood T cells in healthy people across ages. A second PCR of about 7 to 12 cycles used a sample-barcoded 5' primer and a J-beta primer mix. In TCRdb, the 5' RACE reads were re-called with MiXCR into one record per CDR3 protein. Of about 1.6 million distinct CDR3 sequences in the sample, about 35% were seen once. The sequenced sample consisted of blood. These receptors were obtained from a woman in her 30s in good health.

This clonotype has just one count. The V gene is TRBV7-9, the J gene TRBJ1-5, with D possibly TRBD1 on 6 matching bases. CDR3 length equals 14 residues. V was shortened by 4 bases and J by 3 bases, with 10 bases between the two germline ends. CDR1 and CDR2 (germline): SEHNR, FQNEAQ (reference sequence). CDR3 residues: CASSSDSYNQPQHF. CDR3 nucleotides: TGTGCCAGCAGCTCGGACAGCTACAATCAGCCCCAGCATTTT.

This clonotype was observed at least ten times. This chain uses TRBV5-5 with TRBJ2-1; 8 nucleotides match TRBD1. The CDR3 has 16 amino acids. The V and J ends lost 4 bases and 2 bases, in that order; junction bases with no gene match: 8. Germline V gene lookup returns CDR1 SGHKS and CDR2 YYEKEE (reference sequence). The CDR3, as DNA: TGTGCCAGCAGCGGGCCGGACAGGGATGCCTACAATGAGCAGTTCTTC. It encodes CASSGPDRDAYNEQFF.

A note on this clonotype: An end of the junction does not agree with germline; a read error may underlie this. This sequence joins TRBV2 and TRBJ2-1; a possible D gene is TRBD2 (7 bases). The CDR3 has 16 amino acids. Germline V gene lookup returns CDR1 SNHLY and CDR2 FYNNEI. CDR3 bases: TGTGCCAACAGTGGTTTTTGGGGGGGGCTGAATAATGAGCAGTTCTTC. This gives the protein CANSGFWGGLNNEQFF.

The J gene is TRBJ2-4, the V gene TRBV29-1; TRBD1 matches 10 bases. The germline CDR1 and CDR2 sequences are SQVTM and ANQGSEA. Trimming took 6 bases from V and 3 from J; bases not matched to a gene: 20. The CDR3 extends over 19 amino acids. CDR3 sequence reads: CSVGTGDFSPAGDKNIQYF. The CDR3 nucleotides are TGCAGCGTGGGGACAGGGGACTTCTCTCCCGCTGGGGACAAAAACATTCAGTACTTC.

This clonotype was seen a handful of times. CDR3 coding DNA: TGCAGCGTTGAAAAGGTGGCAGGGAATGATGAGACCCAGTACTTC. Translation: CSVEKVAGNDETQYF. This chain links TRBV29-1 with TRBJ2-5, with a weak D call TRBD1 (5 bases). The germline gives CDR1 SQVTM, CDR2 ANQGSEA. V lost 2 bases to trimming and J lost 5 bases, with 18 bases between them. The CDR3 sequence is 15 residues long.

The gene calls are TRBV28 and TRBJ2-7; 7 bases align to TRBD2. Germline values: CDR1 MDHEN, CDR2 SYDVKM. Trimming removed 5 bases from V and 4 bases from J; junction bases left unmatched: 14. There are 16 residues in the CDR3. Written as DNA, the CDR3 is TGTGCCAGCAGTCGAAACCCTAGCGGAGGGAGATACGAGCAGTACTTC. Protein sequence: CASSRNPSGGRYEQYF. The complete variable domain, with remaining parts taken from reference TRBV28 and TRBJ2-7, reads DVKVTQSSRYLVKRTGEKVFLECVQDMDHENMFWYRQDPGLGLRLIYFSYDVKMKEKGDIPEGYSVSREKKERFSLILESASTNQTSMYLCASSRNPSGGRYEQYFGPGTRLTVT.

The DNA of the CDR3 is TGTGCCAGCAGCTTAGAAGGGTTCGGCGGGAGGAGGTCCAAAAACATTCAGTACTTC. The encoded protein is CASSLEGFGGRRSKNIQYF. The genes are TRBV7-9 and TRBJ2-4; 8 nucleotides align to TRBD2. The CDR3 spans 19 residues. The V gene end was trimmed by 1 base and the J gene end by 2 bases; junction bases not matched to a gene: 13. CDR1 and CDR2 (germline): SEHNR, FQNEAQ (reference sequence).

This clonotype has just a few counts. J is TRBJ1-1 and V is TRBV5-1; 10 nucleotides line up with TRBD1. Germline V gives CDR1 SGHRS, CDR2 YFSETQ. Unmatched junction bases numbered 15, after V lost 1 base and J lost 6 bases. This CDR3 contains 18 residues. In DNA form, the CDR3 reads TGCGCCAGCAGCTTGCCCCCGGGACAGGGGTTGTTTGAGCCTGAAGCTTTCTTT. This gives the protein CASSLPPGQGLFEPEAFF.

The V gene is TRBV20-1, the J gene TRBJ1-5; the D is unclear. The V gene lost 0 bases and the J gene lost 3 bases, with 15 bases spanning the gap. The germline V gene has CDR1 DFQATT and CDR2 SNEGSKA (reference sequence). This CDR3 comprises 16 residues. The DNA of the CDR3 is TGCAGTGCTAGAGACCCTCGGGCAGCTTTCAATCAGCCCCAGCATTTT. This gives the protein CSARDPRAAFNQPQHF.

This clonotype was seen a handful of times. V gene TRBV6-1 combines with J gene TRBJ2-7, with 9 bases identical to TRBD1. The CDR3 runs to 14 residues. The V and J ends lost 11 bases and 5 bases, in that order; junction bases with no gene match: 13. From germline, CDR1 is MNHNS and CDR2 SASEGT. Here the CDR3 DNA reads TGTGCCGGAAGTTTTAGGGGGACAGGGAACGAGCAGTACTTC. It encodes CAGSFRGTGNEQYF.

The table lists this clonotype with a few counts. The chain joins TRBV12-1 to TRBJ2-7; TRBD2, as called in the table, went unchecked against the DNA. TRBV12-1 is classified as a pseudogene. The CDR3 consists of 22 residues. CDR3 nucleotide sequence: TGTGCCAGCAGCTCCAACCCCGCCAGCGGGACTAGCGGGGGGCTGCACTCCTACGAGCAGTACTTC. This gives the protein CASSSNPASGTSGGLHSYEQYF.

This clonotype was seen many times. J is TRBJ2-7 and V is TRBV7-2; 9 bases map to TRBD2. The ends lost 4 bases at V and 7 bases at J; junction bases unmatched: 8. Germline V CDR1 and CDR2: SGHTA, FQGNSA. This CDR3 comprises 14 residues. DNA for the CDR3: TGTGCCAGCAGCTCGGGACTAGCCCCTGGGGAGCAGTACTTC. Its protein product is CASSSGLAPGEQYF.

In DNA, the CDR3 is TGTGCCAGCAGTACTAGCGGAACTAGCACAGATACGCAGTATTTT. Translating gives CASSTSGTSTDTQYF. V gene TRBV5-6 combines with J gene TRBJ2-3; 8 bases fit TRBD2. CDR3 length: 15 amino acids. Germline V gives CDR1 SGHDT, CDR2 YYEEEE. With V trimmed by 5 bases and J by 0 bases, 5 bases remained unmatched.

The rearrangement links TRBV27 to TRBJ2-1; no definite D call. Trimming cost V 2 bases and J 3 bases, with 11 bases left between them. Germline V lookup: CDR1 MNHEY, CDR2 SMNVEV (reference sequence). CDR3 length equals 15 residues. Here the CDR3 reads CASSLMADNYNEQFF. As DNA, the CDR3 is TGTGCCAGCAGTTTAATGGCAGATAACTACAATGAGCAGTTCTTC.

V and J are TRBV6-5 and TRBJ2-1; 9 bases match TRBD1. The CDR3 is made up of 16 amino acids. Germline-derived CDR1 and CDR2 are MNHEY and SVGAGI. Trimming at V came to 6 bases and at J to 4 bases, leaving 10 bases not matched to a gene. CDR3 in amino acids: CASSRTGVGVYNEQFF. The CDR3 DNA sequence: TGTGCCAGCAGCCGGACAGGGGTGGGGGTTTACAATGAGCAGTTCTTC.

J is TRBJ2-5 and V is TRBV5-1, with 10 positions matching TRBD2. Germline values: CDR1 SGHRS, CDR2 YFSETQ. The V gene end was trimmed by 1 base and the J gene end by 5 bases; junction bases not matched to a gene: 8. CDR3 length: 16 amino acids. In DNA form, the CDR3 reads TGCGCCAGCAGCTTGATGTCTAGCGGGGGTAGGGAGACCCAGTACTTC. It specifies CASSLMSSGGRETQYF. Based on the CDR3 plus reference TRBV5-1 and TRBJ2-5, the full variable domain is KAGVTQTPRYLIKTRGQQVTLSCSPISGHRSVSWYQQTPGQGLQFLFEYFSETQRNKGNFPGRFSGRQFSNSRSEMNVSTLELGDSALYLCASSLMSSGGRETQYFGPGTRLLVL.

This clonotype appeared a single time. The V gene is TRBV10-3, the J gene TRBJ2-4; tentatively, D is TRBD2 (6 bases). The J call may be mistaken, given a closer DNA end match to TRBJ2-7. Germline CDR1 reads ENHRY; CDR2 reads SYGVKD. CDR3 length: 15 amino acids. DNA of the CDR3: TGTGCCATCAGTGAGCCGTCTAGCGAGACCTACGAGCAGTACTTC. Its protein is CAISEPSSETYEQYF.

Many counts were recorded for this clonotype. The chain employs TRBV20-1 and TRBJ1-5; D not certain. Trimming removed 7 bases from V and 3 bases from J, with 19 bases in between. There are 15 residues in the CDR3. CDR1 DFQATT and CDR2 SNEGSKA come from the germline V gene (reference sequence). Here the CDR3 reads CSVTRVGQANQPQHF. Written as DNA, the CDR3 is TGCAGTGTCACGAGGGTTGGGCAGGCCAATCAGCCCCAGCATTTT.

This clonotype was seen at least ten times. V is TRBV4-1 and J is TRBJ2-1, with D maybe TRBD2 (6 bases). Trimming took 4 bases from V and 8 from J, leaving 12 bases between them. Per the germline V gene, CDR1 is MGHRA and CDR2 is YSYEKL. This CDR3 is built from 13 residues. CDR3 in DNA: TGCGCCAGCAGCCGCCGGGGGTGGCATGAGCAGTTCTTC. It translates to CASSRRGWHEQFF.

The chain links TRBV20-1 to TRBJ2-5; 14 nucleotides line up with TRBD2. This CDR3 is 15 amino acids long. The germline V gene encodes CDR1 DFQATT and CDR2 SNEGSKA (reference sequence). V was clipped by 5 bases and J by 5 bases; unmatched bases: 7. CDR3 in amino acids: CSAQTSGGAGETQYF. The CDR3 nucleotides are TGCAGTGCTCAGACTAGCGGGGGGGCAGGGGAGACCCAGTACTTC.

This clonotype has a handful of counts. This chain joins TRBV7-2 and TRBJ1-1, with 9 positions matching TRBD1. This CDR3 region has 20 residues. Germline-derived CDR1 and CDR2 are SGHTA and FQGNSA. V shed 1 base, J shed 5 bases, and the junction held 20 bases outside the gene matches. The chain's CDR3 is CASSLGLFLGTGRRGTEAFF. The CDR3 region has the DNA TGTGCCAGCAGCTTAGGCCTGTTCCTTGGGACAGGGCGCAGAGGAACTGAAGCTTTCTTT.

The table lists this clonotype with many counts. The V call is TRBV7-9, the J call TRBJ2-5; D unclear. The CDR3 is made up of 12 amino acids. Deletions cut 2 bases from V and 5 bases from J, with 6 bases between. From germline, CDR1 is SEHNR and CDR2 FQNEAQ (reference sequence). The CDR3 reads CASSLPSETQYF. CDR3 DNA sequence: TGTGCCAGCAGCTTACCGAGCGAGACCCAGTACTTC.

The table lists this clonotype with many counts. The chain carries TRBV3-1 and TRBJ2-1; a possible D gene is TRBD1 (6 bases). The V end lost 3 bases, the J end lost 0 bases, and 9 bases lay between the germline ends. CDR3 length: 15 amino acids. Per germline, CDR1 LGHDT and CDR2 YNNKEL (reference sequence). The CDR3 protein is CASSQQGSSYNEQFF. In DNA, the CDR3 is TGTGCCAGCAGCCAGCAGGGGAGCTCCTACAATGAGCAGTTCTTC.